The following is a T cell receptor beta chain sequence with its context. V shed 5 bases and J shed 0 bases, with 14 bases lying between them. This CDR3 contains 15 residues. The V gene's germline CDR1 is SGHTA and CDR2 FQGNSA. Through a sample-barcoded 5' primer and a J-beta primer mix, a second PCR was run for roughly 6 to 12 cycles. Each cDNA molecule was tagged by a template-switch adaptor that had 12 random nucleotides. TCRdb passed the 5' RACE reads through MiXCR, listing each CDR3 protein once. The profile shows around 940,000 distinct CDR3 sequences, roughly half of them singletons. This entry is derived from a study of blood T cells in healthy people across ages. Overall study context: Template switching picked up about one barcoded beta molecule for each two T cells.

This clonotype originated in an older woman in good health. The rearrangement links TRBV7-2 to TRBJ2-7; possibly TRBD2 for D (6 bases). The specimen was blood. CDR3 nucleotide sequence: TGTGCCAGCAGCACTGTAGCGGATAGCTCCTACGAGCAGTACTTC. Its protein product is CASSTVADSSYEQYF.